Listed here is a single TCR beta chain. The source of the sample is a study of T cell changes during pregnancy in multiple sclerosis. This CDR3 region has 15 residues. Germline values: CDR1 LNHNV, CDR2 YYDKDF (reference sequence). V gave up 3 bases and J gave up 5 bases; unmatched junction bases: 9. This table comes from immunoSEQ multiplex PCR, and its TCRdb copy is limited to in-frame clones, with some not included. This sample has about 68,000 clones, with approximately 90% found just once. The material was peripheral blood, obtained in the second trimester of pregnancy. The origin of this receptor is a female donor in good health, enrolled as a control in a pregnancy study. The chain recombines TRBV15 with TRBJ2-7; 8 nucleotides align to TRBD1. This CDR3 is CATSSLTGAPHEQYF. The CDR3 region has the DNA TGTGCCACCAGCAGCCTGACAGGGGCCCCCCACGAGCAGTACTTC. Filled out from reference TRBV15 and TRBJ2-7, the complete variable domain reads DAMVIQNPRYQVTQFGKPVTLSCSQTLNHNVMYWYQQKSSQAPKLLFHYYDKDFNNEADTPDNFQSRRPNTSFCFLDIRSPGLGDTAMYLCATSSLTGAPHEQYFGPGTRLTVT.